These 26 T cell receptor beta chains originate from one sample sequenced in a study of OX40 agonist ivuxolimab in advanced cancers. Sequencing used immunoSEQ multiplex PCR; TCRdb keeps in-frame clones, though not all of them. The table includes 55,000 to 65,000 clones, nearly 90% detected once. The sample consisted of CD4+ or CD8+ T cells sorted from blood, taken in a trial of the OX40 agonist ivuxolimab. The receptors stem from an adult with an advanced solid tumor such as melanoma, head and neck, liver or kidney cancer.

This chain connects TRBV5-1 to TRBJ2-7; 8 nucleotides agree with TRBD1. V shed 3 bases and J 6 bases; nucleotides not matched to a gene: 11. The CDR3 loop spans 15 amino acids. CDR1 is SGHRS, CDR2 YFSETQ, per germline. CDR3 sequence (DNA): TGCGCCAGCAGCTCCGACGGGACAGGCCCCCGCGAGCAGTACTTC. Protein: CASSSDGTGPREQYF.

Note on this clone: The junction and the germline gene differ at one end; a read error may be behind it. This chain connects TRBV20-1 to TRBJ1-1; no clear D gene. The CDR3 covers 10 residues. CDR1 is DFQATT and CDR2 is SNEGSKA in the germline V gene (reference sequence). The CDR3 sequence: CLPGNTEAFF. The CDR3 DNA reads TGTCTTCCGGGGAACACTGAAGCTTTCTTT.

This chain uses TRBV19 with TRBJ2-2, with 9 bases aligning to TRBD1. With 5 bases clipped from V and 5 bases from J, the junction kept 3 bases outside the gene matches. Germline V gene lookup returns CDR1 LNHDA and CDR2 SQIVND (reference sequence). The CDR3 extends over 14 amino acids. The CDR3 region has the DNA TGTGCCAGTAGTGGGACAGGGAAGACCGGGGAGCTGTTTTTT. This sequence encodes CASSGTGKTGELFF.

As for this clone: The same CDR3 is also encoded by other DNA sequences in this sample. The chain carries TRBV18 and TRBJ1-1; the D gene is possibly TRBD1 (6 bases). CDR3 size: 14 residues. The germline gives CDR1 KGHSH, CDR2 LQKENI. V lost 3 bases and J lost 1, with 9 bases in between. The CDR3, as DNA: TGTGCCAGCTCACCCGGCAGGGGGAACACTGAAGCTTTCTTT. Translating it yields CASSPGRGNTEAFF.

This clone appeared a few times. The genes are TRBV9 and TRBJ1-3; D gene ambiguous. Trimming left V 0 bases short and J 0 bases short, with 10 bases between. The CDR3 runs 16 residues. Germline loops: CDR1 SGDLS, CDR2 YYNGEE. CDR3 bases: TGTGCCAGCAGCGTAGGTGTTGCGGACTCTGGAAACACCATATATTTT. Its protein product is CASSVGVADSGNTIYF.

The chain is built from TRBV6-1 and TRBJ1-5; 7 bases fit TRBD1. The CDR3 covers 14 residues. CDR1 is MNHNS and CDR2 is SASEGT in the germline V gene. The trim removed 8 bases at V and 7 bases at J, leaving 11 bases unmatched. The CDR3 sequence is CASYPGTVYQPQHF. In DNA, the CDR3 is TGTGCCAGCTACCCCGGGACAGTATACCAGCCCCAGCATTTT.

V usage is TRBV6-5 and J usage is TRBJ1-3, with D possibly matching TRBD1 (5 bases). With 0 bases removed from V and 4 bases from J, the gap between germline ends came to 13 bases. The CDR3 is 16 amino acids. The germline CDR1 and CDR2 sequences are MNHEY and SVGAGI. The CDR3 reads CASSYSIRGDGNTIYF. CDR3 DNA sequence: TGTGCCAGCAGTTACTCGATCCGAGGGGACGGAAACACCATATATTTT.

The chain's CDR3 is CASSEAVAGANYGYTF. The CDR3 coding sequence is TGTGCCAGCAGTGAAGCGGTGGCAGGGGCTAACTATGGCTACACCTTC. This chain connects TRBV6-1 to TRBJ1-2, with a tentative D call TRBD1 (6 bases). The CDR3 spans 16 residues. CDR1 is MNHNS, CDR2 SASEGT, per germline. Deletions cut 0 bases from V and 0 bases from J, with 11 bases between.

This clone is a singleton in its sample. The gene calls are TRBV2 and TRBJ2-7; a weak D match, TRBD1 (6 bases). Germline CDR1 is SNHLY and CDR2 is FYNNEI. The CDR3 covers 15 residues. Trimming shortened V by 3 bases and J by 0 bases, and 12 bases separated the two germline ends. The CDR3 region has the DNA TGTGCCAGCAGTGATTATGGCAGGGGCTCCTACGAGCAGTACTTC. As protein: CASSDYGRGSYEQYF.

The chain employs TRBV13 and TRBJ2-7, with TRBD2 matching 7 bases. CDR3 length: 13 residues. V shed 1 base and J 3 bases; nucleotides not matched to a gene: 0. Germline values: CDR1 PRHDT, CDR2 FYEKMQ (reference sequence). The CDR3 loop is CASSLERGYEQYF. CDR3 nucleotides: TGTGCCAGCAGCTTAGAGCGGGGCTACGAGCAGTACTTC.

The gene calls are TRBV6-5 and TRBJ2-7, with 10 positions matching TRBD1. The CDR3 is 15 amino acids. With V trimmed by 6 bases and J by 2 bases, 7 bases remained unmatched. Germline V lookup: CDR1 MNHEY, CDR2 SVGAGI. In nucleotides, the CDR3 is TGTGCCAGCAGACACCGGACAGGGGGGACCTACGAGCAGTACTTC. Translation gives CASRHRTGGTYEQYF.

This clone was observed a few times. The CDR3 here is CASSQGTGDGYTF. The CDR3 nucleotides are TGCGCCAGCAGCCAAGGGACAGGAGATGGCTACACCTTC. The chain links TRBV4-1 to TRBJ1-2; 7 bases are shared with TRBD1. CDR1 MGHRA and CDR2 YSYEKL come from the germline V gene. Unmatched junction bases numbered 2, after V lost 1 base and J lost 6 bases. The CDR3 has 13 amino acids.

The J gene is TRBJ1-6, the V gene TRBV15; D remains ambiguous. From germline, CDR1 is LNHNV and CDR2 YYDKDF (reference sequence). Trimming stripped 0 bases from V and 6 bases from J, with 27 bases between. The CDR3 loop spans 21 amino acids. In nucleotides, the CDR3 is TGTGCCACCAGCAGAGATCCCCAGGTTCCGAGATTACCGGGGAGTAATTCACCCCTCCACTTT. This gives the protein CATSRDPQVPRLPGSNSPLHF. Full variable domain (outside the CDR3, taken from reference TRBV15 and TRBJ1-6): DAMVIQNPRYQVTQFGKPVTLSCSQTLNHNVMYWYQQKSSQAPKLLFHYYDKDFNNEADTPDNFQSRRPNTSFCFLDIRSPGLGDTAMYLCATSRDPQVPRLPGSNSPLHFGNGTRLTVT.

V and J are TRBV2 and TRBJ1-4; 9 positions agree with TRBD1. The CDR3 loop spans 14 amino acids. The germline CDR1 and CDR2 sequences are SNHLY and FYNNEI. V lost 7 bases and J lost 4; bases outside the gene matches: 4. In nucleotides, the CDR3 is TGTGCCAGCAACGGACAGGGGATTAATGAAAAACTGTTTTTT. Translated: CASNGQGINEKLFF.

V usage is TRBV5-6 and J usage is TRBJ1-1, with D uncertain. The CDR3 contains 12 residues. V was clipped by 0 bases and J by 11 bases, with 11 bases between them. Per germline, CDR1 SGHDT and CDR2 YYEEEE. CDR3 amino acids: CASSLASSDAFF. As DNA, the CDR3 is TGTGCCAGCAGCTTGGCCTCATCGGACGCTTTCTTT. Filled out from reference TRBV5-6 and TRBJ1-1, the complete variable domain reads DAGVTQSPTHLIKTRGQQVTLRCSPKSGHDTVSWYQQALGQGPQFIFQYYEEEERQRGNFPDRFSGHQFPNYSSELNVNALLLGDSALYLCASSLASSDAFFGQGTRLTVV.

This clone has only one observation. This chain joins TRBV5-5 and TRBJ2-7; 12 nucleotides line up with TRBD1. Trimming at V came to 6 bases and at J to 6 bases, leaving 13 bases not matched to a gene. Germline V gene lookup returns CDR1 SGHKS and CDR2 YYEKEE (reference sequence). The CDR3 consists of 16 residues. CDR3 amino acids: CASTIETGTGGGEQYF. The CDR3 nucleotides are TGTGCCAGCACCATAGAGACCGGGACAGGGGGCGGCGAGCAGTACTTC.

The chain joins TRBV4-1 to TRBJ1-1; D not certain. The V end lost 4 bases, the J end lost 3 bases, and 9 bases lay between the germline ends. The length of the CDR3 is 13 residues. The germline CDR1 and CDR2 sequences are MGHRA and YSYEKL. DNA for the CDR3: TGCGCCAGCAGCCGGGCAGAGGACACTGAAGCTTTCTTT. Translating it yields CASSRAEDTEAFF.

As regards this clone: One junction end does not reproduce the germline sequence, and a read error may be involved. The J gene is TRBJ2-7, the V gene TRBV19; TRBD1 or TRBD2 may be the D gene (6 bases each). This CDR3 is 12 amino acids long. The germline V gene encodes CDR1 LNHDA and CDR2 SQIVND (reference sequence). CDR3 sequence: CASSPRRGVYNF. The CDR3 DNA reads TGTGCCAGTAGCCCGAGAAGGGGGGTGTACAACTTC.

CDR3 protein: CASSLYDRGPEKLFF. The CDR3 DNA reads as TGTGCCAGCAGCTTGTACGACAGGGGGCCGGAAAAACTGTTTTTT. The chain has TRBV5-4 and TRBJ1-4, with 10 bases identical to TRBD1. This CDR3 spans 15 amino acids. The trim removed 1 base at V and 8 bases at J, leaving 5 bases unmatched. CDR1 and CDR2 (germline): SGHNT, YYREEE (reference sequence).

The rearrangement links TRBV21-1 to TRBJ1-2; the table names TRBD1, a call not compared with the DNA. TRBV21-1 is reported as a pseudogene. CDR3 length: 13 amino acids. The chain's CDR3 is CASSWDRNYGYTF. The DNA of the CDR3 is TGTGCCAGCAGCTGGGACAGAAACTATGGCTACACCTTC.

The J gene is TRBJ2-1, the V gene TRBV7-7; unclear D gene. Trimming pared 10 bases from V and 0 bases from J, leaving 25 bases between. The CDR3 sequence is 18 residues long. CDR1 and CDR2 from the germline V gene are SSHAT and FNYEAQ (reference sequence). The CDR3 region is CAIPFAGHTPSSYNEQFF. Written as DNA, the CDR3 is TGTGCCATTCCCTTCGCAGGCCACACACCCAGCTCCTACAATGAGCAGTTCTTC.

CDR3 in DNA: TGCGCCAGCAGCTCCGCTACAACGAACACTGAAGCTTTCTTT. Translated: CASSSATTNTEAFF. The chain has TRBV5-1 and TRBJ1-1; no firm D call. Trimming removed 3 bases at V and 1 base at J, with 10 bases between. The CDR3 sequence is 14 residues long. From germline, CDR1 is SGHRS and CDR2 YFSETQ.

The rearrangement uses TRBV11-3 and TRBJ2-5; D uncertain. V lost 1 base, J lost 5 bases, and 14 bases lay in between. Germline V gives CDR1 SGHNT, CDR2 YENEEA. The CDR3 sequence is 15 residues long. The CDR3: CASSLASEGPETQYF. In DNA form, the CDR3 reads TGTGCCAGCAGCTTAGCCTCGGAAGGGCCCGAGACCCAGTACTTC.

This chain uses TRBV11-2 with TRBJ2-3; D might be TRBD1 (5 bases). The CDR3 totals 12 residues. Germline loops: CDR1 SGHAT, CDR2 FQNNGV. V lost 6 bases and J lost 10, with 14 bases in between. The CDR3 sequence: CASRGTGGPQYF. CDR3 sequence (DNA): TGTGCCAGCAGGGGAACAGGCGGACCGCAGTATTTT.

This rearrangement joins TRBV5-1 to TRBJ2-7, with 7 nucleotides matching TRBD1. The CDR3 is made up of 14 amino acids. V lost 6 bases to trimming and J lost 1 base; unmatched junction nucleotides: 7. The germline V gene has CDR1 SGHRS and CDR2 YFSETQ. For the CDR3, the DNA is TGCGCCAGCAAAGGACAGGTTTATTCCTACGAGCAGTACTTC. This codes for CASKGQVYSYEQYF. Together with reference TRBV5-1 and TRBJ2-7, the CDR3 gives the full variable domain: KAGVTQTPRYLIKTRGQQVTLSCSPISGHRSVSWYQQTPGQGLQFLFEYFSETQRNKGNFPGRFSGRQFSNSRSEMNVSTLELGDSALYLCASKGQVYSYEQYFGPGTRLTVT.

This chain uses TRBV19 with TRBJ1-1; D is unresolved. V dropped 11 bases and J dropped 3 bases, with 25 bases sitting between them. Looked up from germline, CDR1 is LNHDA and CDR2 is SQIVND (reference sequence). The CDR3 spans 16 residues. CDR3 DNA: TGTGCCTCCAGGAACGGGTCCCCTTTCGAGCACACTGAAGCTTTCTTT. Its protein product is CASRNGSPFEHTEAFF.